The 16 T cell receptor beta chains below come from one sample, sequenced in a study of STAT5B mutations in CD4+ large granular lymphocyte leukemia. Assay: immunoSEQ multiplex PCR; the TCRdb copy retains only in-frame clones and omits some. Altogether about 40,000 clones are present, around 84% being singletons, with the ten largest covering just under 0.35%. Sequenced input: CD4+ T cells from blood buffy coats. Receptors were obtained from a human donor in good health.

CDR3 residues: CASSLWAGGTEAFF. The CDR3 nucleotides read TGTGCCAGCAGTTTATGGGCAGGGGGGACTGAAGCTTTCTTT. The rearrangement joins TRBV27 to TRBJ1-1; TRBD1 agrees at 7 bases. This CDR3 is 14 amino acids long. V was clipped by 1 base and J by 5 bases; unmatched bases: 4. Germline V gene sequence: CDR1 MNHEY, CDR2 SMNVEV (reference sequence).

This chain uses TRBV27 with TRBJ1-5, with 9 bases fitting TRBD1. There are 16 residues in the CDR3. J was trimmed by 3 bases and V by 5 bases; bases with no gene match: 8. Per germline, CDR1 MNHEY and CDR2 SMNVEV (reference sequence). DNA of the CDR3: TGTGCCAGCAGTGCGAGGACAGGGGAGGTCAATCAGCCCCAGCATTTT. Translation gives CASSARTGEVNQPQHF.

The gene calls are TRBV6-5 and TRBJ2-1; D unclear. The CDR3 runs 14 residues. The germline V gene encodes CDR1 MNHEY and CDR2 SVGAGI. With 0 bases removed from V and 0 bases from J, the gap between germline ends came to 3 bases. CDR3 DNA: TGTGCCAGCAGTTACTCTAGCTCCTACAATGAGCAGTTCTTC. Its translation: CASSYSSSYNEQFF.

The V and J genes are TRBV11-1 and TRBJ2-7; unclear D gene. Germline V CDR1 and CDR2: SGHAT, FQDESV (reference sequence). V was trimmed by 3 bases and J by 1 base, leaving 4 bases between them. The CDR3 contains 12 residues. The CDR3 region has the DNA TGTGCCAGCAGCTTCGTTTCCTACGAGCAGTACTTC. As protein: CASSFVSYEQYF.

The CDR3 sequence is CASSGPGQGGNEKLFF. Written as DNA, the CDR3 is TGTGCCAGCAGCGGCCCGGGACAAGGGGGGAATGAAAAACTGTTTTTT. This sequence joins TRBV9 and TRBJ1-4, with D perhaps matching TRBD1 (6 bases). The CDR3 contains 16 residues. With 3 bases removed from V and 5 bases from J, the gap between germline ends came to 17 bases. Germline-derived CDR1 and CDR2 are SGDLS and YYNGEE. The full variable domain, rest sourced from reference TRBV9 and TRBJ1-4, is DSGVTQTPKHLITATGQRVTLRCSPRSGDLSVYWYQQSLDQGLQFLIQYYNGEERAKGNILERFSAQQFPDLHSELNLSSLELGDSALYFCASSGPGQGGNEKLFFGSGTQLSVL.

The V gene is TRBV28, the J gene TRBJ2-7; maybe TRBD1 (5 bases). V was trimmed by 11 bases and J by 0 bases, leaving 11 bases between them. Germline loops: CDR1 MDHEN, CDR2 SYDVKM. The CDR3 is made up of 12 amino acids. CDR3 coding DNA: TGTGCCTCATGGGGCGACTCCTACGAGCAGTACTTC. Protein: CASWGDSYEQYF.

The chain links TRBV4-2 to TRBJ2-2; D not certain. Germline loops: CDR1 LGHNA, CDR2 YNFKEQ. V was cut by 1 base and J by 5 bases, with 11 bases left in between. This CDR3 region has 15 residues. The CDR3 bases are TGTGCCAGCAGCCAAGGCCCCGTTGGTACCGGGGAGCTGTTTTTT. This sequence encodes CASSQGPVGTGELFF.

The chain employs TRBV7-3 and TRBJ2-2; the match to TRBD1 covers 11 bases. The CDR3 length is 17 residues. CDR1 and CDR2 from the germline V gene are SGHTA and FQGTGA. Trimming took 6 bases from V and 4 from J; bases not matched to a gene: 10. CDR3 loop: CASRVYGGTGGTGELFF. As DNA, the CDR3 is TGTGCCAGCAGGGTCTATGGAGGGACAGGGGGCACCGGGGAGCTGTTTTTT.

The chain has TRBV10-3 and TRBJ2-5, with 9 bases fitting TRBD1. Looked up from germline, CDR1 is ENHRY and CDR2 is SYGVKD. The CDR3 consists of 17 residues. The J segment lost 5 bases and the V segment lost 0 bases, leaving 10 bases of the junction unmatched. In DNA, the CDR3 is TGTGCCATCAGTGAGTCCCTGGGACAGGGTAAATGGGAGACCCAGTACTTC. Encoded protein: CAISESLGQGKWETQYF.

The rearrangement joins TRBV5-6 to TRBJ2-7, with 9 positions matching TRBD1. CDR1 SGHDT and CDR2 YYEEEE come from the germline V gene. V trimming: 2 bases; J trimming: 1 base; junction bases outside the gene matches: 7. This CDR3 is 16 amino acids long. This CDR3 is CASSFALGTGSYEQYF. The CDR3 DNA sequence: TGTGCCAGCAGCTTTGCCCTTGGGACAGGGTCCTACGAGCAGTACTTC. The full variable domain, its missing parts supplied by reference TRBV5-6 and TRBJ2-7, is DAGVTQSPTHLIKTRGQQVTLRCSPKSGHDTVSWYQQALGQGPQFIFQYYEEEERQRGNFPDRFSGHQFPNYSSELNVNALLLGDSALYLCASSFALGTGSYEQYFGPGTRLTVT.

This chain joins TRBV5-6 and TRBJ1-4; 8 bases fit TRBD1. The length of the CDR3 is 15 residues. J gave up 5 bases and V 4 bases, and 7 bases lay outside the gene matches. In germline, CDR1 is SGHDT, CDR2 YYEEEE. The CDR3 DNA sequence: TGTGCCAGCAGCACCAGGACAGGGACGAATGAAAAACTGTTTTTT. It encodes CASSTRTGTNEKLFF.

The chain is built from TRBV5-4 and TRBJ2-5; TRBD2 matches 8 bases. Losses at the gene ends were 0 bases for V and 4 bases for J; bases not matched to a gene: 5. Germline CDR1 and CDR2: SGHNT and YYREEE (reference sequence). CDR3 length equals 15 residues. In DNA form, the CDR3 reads TGTGCCAGCAGCTTGGGTAGCGGGGCCGCAGAGACCCAGTACTTC. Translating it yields CASSLGSGAAETQYF.

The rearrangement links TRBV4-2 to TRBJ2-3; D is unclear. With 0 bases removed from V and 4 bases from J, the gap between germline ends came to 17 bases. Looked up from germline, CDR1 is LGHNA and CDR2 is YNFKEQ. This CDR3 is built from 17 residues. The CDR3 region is CASSQDLPEASPDTQYF. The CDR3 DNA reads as TGTGCCAGCAGCCAAGATTTACCCGAGGCCAGTCCAGATACGCAGTATTTT.

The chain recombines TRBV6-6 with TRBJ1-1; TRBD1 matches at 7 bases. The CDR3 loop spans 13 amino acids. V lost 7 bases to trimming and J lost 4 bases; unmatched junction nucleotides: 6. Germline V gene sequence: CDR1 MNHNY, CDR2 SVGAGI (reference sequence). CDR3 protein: CASNLDRVTEAFF. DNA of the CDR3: TGTGCCAGCAACCTAGACAGGGTCACTGAAGCTTTCTTT.

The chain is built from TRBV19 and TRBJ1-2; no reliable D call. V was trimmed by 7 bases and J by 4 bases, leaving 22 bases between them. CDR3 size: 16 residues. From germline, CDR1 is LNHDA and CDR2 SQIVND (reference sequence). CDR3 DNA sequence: TGTGCCAGTACTAAAGGAGACCGTACCGGAGGCTATGGCTACACCTTC. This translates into CASTKGDRTGGYGYTF.

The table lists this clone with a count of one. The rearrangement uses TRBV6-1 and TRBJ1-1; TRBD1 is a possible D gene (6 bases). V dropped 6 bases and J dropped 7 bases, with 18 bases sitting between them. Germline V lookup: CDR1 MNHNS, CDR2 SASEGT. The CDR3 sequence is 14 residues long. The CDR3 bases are TGTGCCAGCAGCGTGGACAGAGGGGCCGTTGAAGCTTTCTTT. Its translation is CASSVDRGAVEAFF.